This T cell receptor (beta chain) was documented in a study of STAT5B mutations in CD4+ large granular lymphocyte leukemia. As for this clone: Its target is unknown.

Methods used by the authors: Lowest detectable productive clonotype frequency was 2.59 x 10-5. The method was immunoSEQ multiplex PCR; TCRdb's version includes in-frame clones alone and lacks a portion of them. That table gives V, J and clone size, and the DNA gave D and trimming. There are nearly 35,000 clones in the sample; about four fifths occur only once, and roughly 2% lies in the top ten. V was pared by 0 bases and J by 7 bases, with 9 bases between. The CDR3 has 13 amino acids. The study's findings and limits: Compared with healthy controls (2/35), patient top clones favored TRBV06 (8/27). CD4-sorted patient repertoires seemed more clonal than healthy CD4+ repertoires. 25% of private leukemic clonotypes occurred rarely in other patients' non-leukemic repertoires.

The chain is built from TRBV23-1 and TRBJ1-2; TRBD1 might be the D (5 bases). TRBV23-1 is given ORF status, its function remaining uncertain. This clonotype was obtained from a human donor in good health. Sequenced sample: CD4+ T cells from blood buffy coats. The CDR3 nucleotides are TGCGCCAGCAGTCAATCGATGGGGCGTGGCTACACCTTC. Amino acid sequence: CASSQSMGRGYTF.